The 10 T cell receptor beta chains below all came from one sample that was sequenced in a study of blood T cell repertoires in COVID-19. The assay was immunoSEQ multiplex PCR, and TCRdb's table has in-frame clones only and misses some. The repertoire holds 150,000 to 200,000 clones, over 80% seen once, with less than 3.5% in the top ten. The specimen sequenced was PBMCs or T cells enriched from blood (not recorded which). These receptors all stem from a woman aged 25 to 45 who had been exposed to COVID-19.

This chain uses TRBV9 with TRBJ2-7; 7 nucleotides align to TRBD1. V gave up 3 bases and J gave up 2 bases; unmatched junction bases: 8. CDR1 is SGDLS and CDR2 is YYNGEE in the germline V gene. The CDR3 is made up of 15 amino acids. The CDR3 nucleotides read TGTGCCAGCAGCGGGACCGGGGACAGTCCCTACGAGCAGTACTTC. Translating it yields CASSGTGDSPYEQYF.

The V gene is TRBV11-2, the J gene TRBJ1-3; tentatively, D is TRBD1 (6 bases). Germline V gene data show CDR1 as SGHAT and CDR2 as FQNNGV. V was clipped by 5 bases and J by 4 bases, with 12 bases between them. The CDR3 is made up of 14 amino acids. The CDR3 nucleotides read TGTGCCAGCAGCCGCACAGGGATGGGAAACACCATATATTTT. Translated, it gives CASSRTGMGNTIYF.

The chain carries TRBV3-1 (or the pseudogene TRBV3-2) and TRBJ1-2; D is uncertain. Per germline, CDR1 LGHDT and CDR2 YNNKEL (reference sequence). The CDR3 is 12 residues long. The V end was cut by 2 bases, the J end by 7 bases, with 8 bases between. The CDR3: CASSQLGVGYTF. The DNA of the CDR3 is TGTGCCAGCAGCCAACTGGGAGTTGGCTACACCTTC.

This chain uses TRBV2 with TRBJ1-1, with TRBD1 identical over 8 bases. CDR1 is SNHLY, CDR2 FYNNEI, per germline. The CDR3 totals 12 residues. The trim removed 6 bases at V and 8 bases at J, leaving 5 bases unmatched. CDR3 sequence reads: CASSTGGMEAFF. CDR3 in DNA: TGTGCCAGCAGCACAGGGGGGATGGAAGCTTTCTTT.

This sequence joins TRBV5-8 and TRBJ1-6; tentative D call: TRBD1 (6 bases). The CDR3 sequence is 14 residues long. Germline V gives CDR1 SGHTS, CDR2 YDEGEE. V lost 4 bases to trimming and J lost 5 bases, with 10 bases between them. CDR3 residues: CASSLDRNNSPLHF. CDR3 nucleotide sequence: TGTGCCAGCAGCCTGGACAGAAATAATTCACCCCTCCACTTT.

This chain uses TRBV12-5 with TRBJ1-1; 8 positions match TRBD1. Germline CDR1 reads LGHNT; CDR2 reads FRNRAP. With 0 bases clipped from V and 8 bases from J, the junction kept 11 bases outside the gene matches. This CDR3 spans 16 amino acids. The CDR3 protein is CASGLVLGQGRVEAFF. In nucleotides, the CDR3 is TGTGCTAGTGGTTTGGTACTCGGACAGGGAAGGGTGGAAGCTTTCTTT.

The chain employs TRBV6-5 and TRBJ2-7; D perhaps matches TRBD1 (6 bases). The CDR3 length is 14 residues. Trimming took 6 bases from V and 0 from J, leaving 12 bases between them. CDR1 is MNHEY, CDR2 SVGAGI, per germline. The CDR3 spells CASRGASPSYEQYF. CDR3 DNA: TGTGCCAGCAGGGGGGCCTCACCCTCCTACGAGCAGTACTTC.

The CDR3 sequence is CASSMDRTGGNNQPQHF. The CDR3 DNA reads TGCGCCAGCAGCATGGACAGGACAGGGGGGAACAATCAGCCCCAGCATTTT. The V call is TRBV5-1, the J call TRBJ1-5; 10 bases fit TRBD1. The V gene's germline CDR1 is SGHRS and CDR2 YFSETQ. J lost 3 bases, V lost 4 bases, and 10 bases had no gene match. The CDR3 loop spans 17 amino acids.

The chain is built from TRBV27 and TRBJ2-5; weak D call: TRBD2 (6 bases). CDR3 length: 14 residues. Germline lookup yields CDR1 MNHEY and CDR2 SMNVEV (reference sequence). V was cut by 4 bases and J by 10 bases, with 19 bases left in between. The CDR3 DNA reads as TGTGCCAGCAGTTCCTCGTCCTGGGGGGAGGACCAGTACTTC. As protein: CASSSSSWGEDQYF.

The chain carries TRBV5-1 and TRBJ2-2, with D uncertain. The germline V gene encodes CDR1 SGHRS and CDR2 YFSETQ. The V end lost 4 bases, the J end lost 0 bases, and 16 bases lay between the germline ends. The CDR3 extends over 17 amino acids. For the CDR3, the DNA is TGCGCCAGCAGCCCCAAGAAGCCGAGCCCGAACACCGGGGAGCTGTTTTTT. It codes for CASSPKKPSPNTGELFF.